The 16 T cell receptor beta chains in this list originate from one sample, sequenced in a study of T cell clones after liver transplantation. Assay: immunoSEQ multiplex PCR; the TCRdb copy retains only in-frame clones and omits some. The repertoire holds approximately 55,000 clones, approximately 71% seen once, with around 9.4% in the top ten. The source was CD4+ T cells from blood, collected approximately 54 months after liver transplant. Source of these receptors: a human patient who received a liver transplant. The graft donor may have given rise to some T cells.

The rearrangement links TRBV30 to TRBJ1-5, with D possibly TRBD1 on 6 matching bases. Germline assignment: CDR1 GTSNPN and CDR2 SVGIG (reference sequence). V was clipped by 1 base and J by 2 bases, with 12 bases between them. CDR3 size: 15 residues. CDR3 loop: CAWSGEQGGNQPQHF. The CDR3 DNA reads as TGTGCCTGGAGTGGCGAACAGGGTGGCAATCAGCCCCAGCATTTT.

The sample holds a few counts of this clone. The CDR3 sequence is CASSEASSQWSYEQYF. DNA for the CDR3: TGTGCCAGCAGTGAAGCGTCTTCACAGTGGAGCTACGAGCAGTACTTC. The rearrangement joins TRBV6-1 to TRBJ2-7, with no clear D. The V gene's germline CDR1 is MNHNS and CDR2 SASEGT. This CDR3 spans 16 amino acids. With 0 bases removed from V and 3 bases from J, the gap between germline ends came to 15 bases.

The rearrangement joins TRBV7-2 to TRBJ1-6; 8 nucleotides line up with TRBD1. V trimming: 3 bases; J trimming: 6 bases; junction bases outside the gene matches: 4. The CDR3 extends over 15 amino acids. The germline V gene encodes CDR1 SGHTA and CDR2 FQGNSA. CDR3 loop: CASSFYRGGNSPLHF. Here the CDR3 DNA reads TGTGCCAGCAGCTTCTACAGGGGGGGTAATTCACCCCTCCACTTT.

The chain has TRBV2 and TRBJ1-3; 9 nucleotides align to TRBD1. CDR1 SNHLY and CDR2 FYNNEI come from the germline V gene. The CDR3 covers 15 residues. V gave up 4 bases and J gave up 0 bases; unmatched junction bases: 1. The CDR3 loop reads CASSVDRGSGNTIYF. The CDR3 nucleotides are TGTGCCAGCAGTGTGGACAGGGGCTCTGGAAACACCATATATTTT.

The chain employs TRBV10-1 and TRBJ2-3, with TRBD2 identical over 11 bases. J lost 4 bases, V lost 0 bases, and 3 bases had no gene match. The CDR3 runs to 16 residues. Germline values: CDR1 WNHNN, CDR2 SYGVQD (reference sequence). CDR3 nucleotide sequence: TGCGCCAGCAGTGAGTCTAGCGGGGGGGCGTCAGATACGCAGTATTTT. Its translation: CASSESSGGASDTQYF.

V is TRBV7-8 and J is TRBJ2-1, with 8 bases that match TRBD1. The length of the CDR3 is 15 residues. CDR1 SGHVS and CDR2 FQNEAQ come from the germline V gene. With 5 bases clipped from V and 2 bases from J, the junction kept 5 bases outside the gene matches. CDR3 nucleotide sequence: TGTGCCAGCAGCGGAAACAGGGGGGCCTACAATGAGCAGTTCTTC. Its protein product is CASSGNRGAYNEQFF.

The chain uses TRBV11-1 and TRBJ2-7; possible D gene TRBD2, 5 bases. CDR3 length: 14 amino acids. V lost 5 bases and J lost 2, with 13 bases in between. Germline CDR1 is SGHAT and CDR2 is FQDESV (reference sequence). The CDR3 DNA sequence: TGTGCCAGCAGCCCGCCTGGACTTCCCTACGAGCAGTACTTC. Residues: CASSPPGLPYEQYF.

This sequence joins TRBV10-3 and TRBJ2-7, with D unresolved. CDR3 size: 12 residues. V lost 4 bases and J lost 4, with 8 bases in between. Germline V lookup: CDR1 ENHRY, CDR2 SYGVKD. DNA of the CDR3: TGTGCCATCAGTGGGGTTGGGTACGAGCAGTACTTC. It specifies CAISGVGYEQYF.

The chain joins TRBV7-2 to TRBJ2-1, with D perhaps TRBD1 or TRBD2 (5 bases each). The CDR3 covers 15 residues. V dropped 3 bases and J dropped 6 bases, with 15 bases sitting between them. The V gene's germline CDR1 is SGHTA and CDR2 FQGNSA. In nucleotides, the CDR3 is TGTGCCAGCAGCTTCAGCTGGGGCAGCGGCAATGAGCAGTTCTTC. Encoded protein: CASSFSWGSGNEQFF.

V usage is TRBV11-3 and J usage is TRBJ2-3; D call uncertain. The CDR3 extends over 13 amino acids. Germline CDR1 and CDR2: SGHNT and YENEEA. V lost 0 bases, J lost 9 bases, and 10 bases lay in between. CDR3 nucleotides: TGTGCCAGCAGCTTAGAGGACGGCAGAACGCAGTATTTT. Its protein product is CASSLEDGRTQYF.

This clone has only a few counts. The chain joins TRBV6-5 to TRBJ2-2; 9 bases are a match to TRBD2. Germline V gives CDR1 MNHEY, CDR2 SVGAGI. The junction had 8 bases not matched to a gene; V was cut back by 4 bases and J by 5 bases. This CDR3 spans 16 amino acids. CDR3 sequence reads: CASSSRGGGQTGELFF. CDR3 DNA sequence: TGTGCCAGCAGTTCGCGGGGGGGCGGTCAAACCGGGGAGCTGTTTTTT.

The rearrangement links TRBV2 to TRBJ2-1; unclear D gene. Trimming pared 2 bases from V and 12 bases from J, leaving 14 bases between. CDR1 SNHLY and CDR2 FYNNEI come from the germline V gene. This CDR3 has 13 amino acids. The CDR3 here is CASSETLRSGQFF. CDR3 nucleotide sequence: TGTGCCAGCAGTGAAACTCTCCGCTCTGGGCAGTTCTTC.

The rearrangement uses TRBV28 and TRBJ1-5; no clear D. V lost 6 bases and J 0 bases, leaving 18 bases between the germline ends. The germline V gene encodes CDR1 MDHEN and CDR2 SYDVKM. The CDR3 loop spans 17 amino acids. The CDR3: CASSRGRRRVSNQPQHF. For the CDR3, the DNA is TGTGCCAGCAGCCGCGGCCGTCGGAGGGTTAGCAATCAGCCCCAGCATTTT.

The chain is built from TRBV2 and TRBJ1-5, with D possibly being TRBD1 (5 bases). The germline gives CDR1 SNHLY, CDR2 FYNNEI. CDR3 length: 15 amino acids. The ends were cut back, 6 bases at V and 2 bases at J, with 14 bases in the middle. DNA for the CDR3: TGTGCCAGCAGACGGGACGGCGTTCGCAATCAGCCCCAGCATTTT. This codes for CASRRDGVRNQPQHF.

The sample holds a few counts of this clone. The rearrangement uses TRBV21-1 and TRBJ1-6; the DNA was not compared with TRBD1, the D call given in the table. TRBV21-1 is labeled a pseudogene. The CDR3 has 20 amino acids. CDR3 sequence (DNA): TGTGCCAGCAGCAAAGCGCCTGGTCCCGGGACAGGGGGGTTTAATTCACCCCTCCACTTT. Translating it yields CASSKAPGPGTGGFNSPLHF.

The chain recombines TRBV30 with TRBJ1-1; D is possibly TRBD1 (5 bases). Looked up from germline, CDR1 is GTSNPN and CDR2 is SVGIG (reference sequence). Trimming shortened V by 7 bases and J by 0 bases, and 15 bases separated the two germline ends. CDR3 length: 14 amino acids. This chain's CDR3 is CAFGGVHLNTEAFF. The CDR3 DNA sequence: TGTGCCTTCGGGGGAGTGCACCTGAACACTGAAGCTTTCTTT. The full variable domain, completed using reference TRBV30 and TRBJ1-1, is SQTIHQWPATLVQPVGSPLSLECTVEGTSNPNLYWYRQAAGRGLQLLFYSVGIGQISSEVPQNLSASRPQDRQFILSSKKLLLSDSGFYLCAFGGVHLNTEAFFGQGTRLTVV.